This is a list of T cell receptor beta chains from one sample in a study of T cell repertoires in cytomegalovirus infection. TCRdb re-derived calls from the reads in MiXCR, one entry per CDR3 protein. The data show 560,000 or so distinct CDR3 sequences, 16% seen once. Input material: CD8+ T cells from PBMCs. These receptors originate from a human donor in good health (CMV status not recorded). Some clones in this sample may be carry-over from other donors' samples. The CDR3 runs from the conserved cysteine through the conserved F or W. The D gene is left open where the match is weak. The listing skips clone size in some rows; elsewhere it reads once, few, many or a size class.

D,size,J,length,V,DNA,CDR3
TRBD2,few,TRBJ2-1,16,TRBV5-6,TGTGCCAGCAGCTTGGCGACTAGCGGTTTTAACAATGAGCAGTTCTTC,CASSLATSGFNNEQFF
TRBD1,many,TRBJ2-7,14,TRBV27,TGTGCCAGCAGTCCCGGACAGGACGTCTACGAGCAGTACTTC,CASSPGQDVYEQYF
TRBD2,many,TRBJ2-3,17,TRBV7-7,TGTGCTAGCAGTGACCCGGGGGGAGTAGAAGGCACAGATACGCAGTATTTT,CASSDPGGVEGTDTQYF
TRBD1,-,TRBJ1-4,15,TRBV7-9,TGTGCCAGCAGCTCACGGACAGGGGGCAGGGAAAAACTGTTTTTT,CASSSRTGGREKLFF
TRBD2,-,TRBJ2-1,15,TRBV19,TGTGCCAGTAGGACCTCGGGGGGGCCTTACAATGAGCAGTTCTTC,CASRTSGGPYNEQFF
-,few,TRBJ1-2,13,TRBV29-1,TGCAGCGTTGAATTTACGACACCTTATGGCTACACCTTC,CSVEFTTPYGYTF
TRBD2,many,TRBJ2-7,17,TRBV6-1,TGTGCCAGCAGTGAAGGTTGGACTAGCGGATTCTCCTACGAGCAGTACTTC,CASSEGWTSGFSYEQYF
-,few,TRBJ2-7,15,TRBV13,TGTGCCAGCAGCGGTACAAGCACAGGGACCCACGAGCAGTACTTC,CASSGTSTGTHEQYF
-,-,TRBJ2-2,15,TRBV11-3,TGTGCCAGCAGCTCAAGCTACAGACCCACCGGGGAGCTGTTTTTT,CASSSSYRPTGELFF
-,-,TRBJ2-1,14,TRBV6-4,TGTGCCAGCAGCAACGGAGCCTCCTACAATGAGCAGTTCTTC,CASSNGASYNEQFF
-,many,TRBJ2-1,12,TRBV2,TGTGCCAGCAGTGGCAGGAACAATGAGCAGTTCTTC,CASSGRNNEQFF
-,-,TRBJ1-2,15,TRBV18,TGTGCCAGCTCACCTGCGCGGGAAGCGGGCTATGGCTACACCTTC,CASSPAREAGYGYTF
TRBD2,many,TRBJ2-1,15,TRBV12-3/TRBV12-4,TGTGCCAGCAGTTCTTCTAGCGGGAGGGACAATGAGCAGTTCTTC,CASSSSSGRDNEQFF
-,many,TRBJ1-1,15,TRBV12-3/TRBV12-4,TGTGCCAGCAGTTACCCCGGACGGTCGAACACTGTTGCTTTCTTT,CASSYPGRSNTVAFF
-,many,TRBJ1-1,14,TRBV7-2,TGTGCCAGCAGCTTAAGTGGGTTGGGGACTGAAGCTTTCTTT,CASSLSGLGTEAFF
TRBD1,-,TRBJ2-5,16,TRBV11-2,TGTGCCAGCAGCTTAGATCTCCAGGGGGCGAGGGAGACCCAGTACTTC,CASSLDLQGARETQYF
-,many,TRBJ2-1,15,TRBV7-6,TGTGCCAGCAGCTCTACGGGCTACCCCTACAATGAGCAGTTCTTC,CASSSTGYPYNEQFF
-,many,TRBJ2-7,15,TRBV6-5,TGTGCCAGCAGTTATTACGGAGGGTCCACCTACGAGCAGTACTTC,CASSYYGGSTYEQYF
TRBD1,many,TRBJ2-1,16,TRBV7-9,TGTGCCAGCAGCTCAACAGACAGGGGTTCGTACAATGAGCAGTTCTTC,CASSSTDRGSYNEQFF
-,many,TRBJ1-5,13,TRBV6-5,TGTGCCAGCAGTTACGGGCCAAATCAGCCCCAGCATTTT,CASSYGPNQPQHF
TRBD2,many,TRBJ2-5,16,TRBV7-2,TGTGCCAGCAGCTTTGTAGCGGGAGGAAGGCAAGAGACCCAGTACTTC,CASSFVAGGRQETQYF
TRBD2,few,TRBJ2-7,15,TRBV6-5,TGTGCCAGCAGTTACTCGAGGGACTACTCCTACGAGCAGTACTTC,CASSYSRDYSYEQYF
-,many,TRBJ1-5,16,TRBV27,TGTGCCAGCAGTTTATCGACGAACAGTCTCAATCAGCCCCAGCATTTT,CASSLSTNSLNQPQHF
TRBD2,many,TRBJ2-1,16,TRBV11-2,TGTGCCAGCAGCTTAGACCGACTAGCGGGGTTCAATGAGCAGTTCTTC,CASSLDRLAGFNEQFF
TRBD2,many,TRBJ2-5,15,TRBV6-1,TGTGCCAGCAGAACGGGACTAGCGGGTGGGGGGACCCAGTACTTC,CASRTGLAGGGTQYF